A selection of T cell receptor beta chains follows, all from one sample in a study of shared clonotypes between healthy human individuals. The protocol was immunoSEQ multiplex PCR, while the TCRdb copy is restricted to in-frame clones and leaves out a portion. Of about 1.1 million clones listed, 60% to 85% are singletons. The sequenced sample was memory CD4+ T cells from PBMCs. Every receptor here comes from a man aged 18 to 30 in good health. Some clones in this sample may be carry-over from other donors' samples. Both conserved end residues are part of each CDR3. The order of the fields is J gene, D gene, V gene, CDR3 protein, CDR3 DNA. A D gene is named only where the DNA matches it firmly.

TRBJ2-1	-	TRBV5-1	CASSLHMNMREQFF	TGCGCCAGCAGCCTCCATATGAATATGAGGGAGCAGTTCTTC
TRBJ1-2	-	TRBV28	CASSLPYLGSVDYGYTF	TGTGCCAGCAGTTTACCGTATTTAGGTTCGGTAGACTATGGCTACACCTTC
TRBJ1-1	-	TRBV14	CASSGQMNTEAFF	TGTGCCAGCAGCGGCCAGATGAACACTGAAGCTTTCTTT
TRBJ1-1	-	TRBV11-2	CASSLVGGTEAFF	TGTGCCAGCAGCTTAGTGGGTGGCACTGAAGCTTTCTTT
TRBJ1-1	-	TRBV19	CASRSGTSTMNTEAFF	TGTGCCAGTAGATCCGGGACAAGTACCATGAACACTGAAGCTTTCTTT
TRBJ2-7	TRBD2	TRBV18	CASSPPAVWLAGGQSSYEQYF	TGTGCCAGCTCACCACCGGCGGTCTGGCTAGCGGGAGGGCAGAGCTCCTACGAGCAGTACTTC
TRBJ1-2	-	TRBV6-1	CASSETLPTNYGYTF	TGTGCCAGCAGTGAAACCCTCCCTACTAACTATGGCTACACCTTC
TRBJ2-5	TRBD1	TRBV5-1	CASSSSGTGGVTQYF	TGCGCCAGCAGCTCGTCCGGGACAGGGGGTGTGACCCAGTACTTC
TRBJ1-1	-	TRBV7-2	CASSSVGRGRTEAFF	TGTGCCAGCAGCTCCGTGGGCAGGGGACGGACTGAAGCTTTCTTT
TRBJ1-2	-	TRBV7-2	CASSLDARVKSGYTF	TGTGCCAGCAGCTTAGATGCCAGGGTAAAGAGTGGCTACACCTTC
TRBJ1-2	-	TRBV5-1	CASSLSRRGSSGYTF	TGCGCCAGCAGCTTGAGTCGGAGGGGATCTTCTGGCTACACCTTC